Below are 10 T cell receptor beta chains sequenced from a single sample in a study of PD-L1 blockade in urothelial cancer. Here immunoSEQ multiplex PCR was the method, and the copy in TCRdb shows in-frame clones only, minus some. Of more than 600 clones detected, under 40% appear once; the ten largest clones hold around 11%. This specimen was tumor tissue, taken before atezolizumab (anti-PD-L1) treatment. The source is a man aged 45-60 years with urothelial cancer.

This clone was found a few times. The chain has TRBV28 and TRBJ1-2; D is possibly TRBD1 (5 bases). Per the germline V gene, CDR1 is MDHEN and CDR2 is SYDVKM. This CDR3 region has 15 residues. V was trimmed by 3 bases and J by 4 bases, leaving 15 bases between them. In nucleotides, the CDR3 is TGTGCCAGCAGTTTGCGCAGGGCCACGAGCTATGGCTACACCTTC. It yields the protein CASSLRRATSYGYTF.

This clone rates as large. The junction departs from germline at one end; a sequencing error may be responsible. The chain links TRBV6-8 to TRBJ1-1; D might be TRBD1 (5 bases). This CDR3 is 13 amino acids long. Germline loops: CDR1 MNHGY, CDR2 SAAAGT. The CDR3 region is CAISVGTNTEAFF. CDR3 bases: TGTGCCATCAGTGTGGGGACGAACACTGAAGCTTTCTTT.

This clone was counted only a few times. V and J are TRBV11-3 and TRBJ1-1, with no clear D. This CDR3 is 14 amino acids long. Germline lookup yields CDR1 SGHNT and CDR2 YENEEA. Trimming stripped 5 bases from V and 1 base from J, with 11 bases between. CDR3 in DNA: TGTGCCAGCAGCGTACAACCCGCGAACACTGAAGCTTTCTTT. This codes for CASSVQPANTEAFF.

The rearrangement joins TRBV30 to TRBJ1-4; tentatively, D is TRBD1 (6 bases). This CDR3 has 12 residues. The V and J ends lost 3 bases and 6 bases respectively, with 8 bases between them. Germline-derived CDR1 and CDR2 are GTSNPN and SVGIG (reference sequence). The CDR3 loop is CAWRPGDEKLFF. The CDR3, as DNA: TGTGCCTGGAGGCCAGGGGATGAAAAACTGTTTTTT.

The J gene is TRBJ1-4, the V gene TRBV16; D unclear. Between the trimmed V and J ends, which lost 4 bases and 5 bases, there was a span of 8 bases. This CDR3 comprises 13 residues. Germline CDR1 is KGHSY and CDR2 is FQNENV. CDR3 residues: CASSPLGNEKLFF. In DNA form, the CDR3 reads TGTGCCAGCAGCCCCCTGGGGAATGAAAAACTGTTTTTT.

The chain joins TRBV18 to TRBJ2-3, with TRBD1 as a possible D gene (6 bases). This CDR3 region has 16 residues. Per the germline V gene, CDR1 is KGHSH and CDR2 is LQKENI. V lost 1 base to trimming and J lost 0 bases, with 11 bases between them. The CDR3 loop is CASSPLPGASTDTQYF. The CDR3 nucleotides are TGTGCCAGCTCACCACTTCCAGGGGCTAGCACAGATACGCAGTATTTT.

The chain joins TRBV29-1 to TRBJ2-7; D perhaps matches TRBD2 (6 bases). V was clipped by 4 bases and J by 6 bases, with 19 bases between them. Germline V gene data show CDR1 as SQVTM and CDR2 as ANQGSEA. CDR3 size: 14 residues. The CDR3 loop is CSVGFGGEGSEQYF. The DNA of the CDR3 is TGCAGCGTTGGTTTCGGGGGAGAGGGTTCCGAGCAGTACTTC.

The chain links TRBV23-1 to TRBJ1-6; D might be TRBD1 (6 bases). TRBV23-1 is noted as an ORF with a role that remains uncertain. Trimming cost V 8 bases and J 7 bases, with 12 bases left between them. The CDR3 covers 13 residues. CDR3 DNA sequence: TGCGCCAGCGGCCGGGACATAAATTCACCCCTCCACTTT. Its protein product is CASGRDINSPLHF.

By share, this clone ranks as large. The same CDR3 is also encoded by other DNA sequences in this sample. This chain links TRBV11-3 with TRBJ1-3; no clear D. The CDR3 is 14 amino acids. Trimming took off 5 bases at V and 0 bases at J, with 8 bases between the two ends. CDR1 and CDR2 (germline): SGHNT, YENEEA. CDR3: CASSLGPSGNTIYF. CDR3 DNA: TGTGCCAGCAGCCTAGGACCCTCTGGAAACACCATATATTTT.

This clone has only one observation. The chain couples TRBV19 to TRBJ1-2; 7 bases fit TRBD1. Germline CDR1 LNHDA, CDR2 SQIVND (reference sequence). The J segment lost 7 bases and the V segment lost 10 bases, leaving 15 bases of the junction unmatched. This CDR3 is 14 amino acids long. CDR3 bases: TGTGCCACAACCCCCGGGACAGTCTTAGCTGGCTACACCTTC. It specifies CATTPGTVLAGYTF.